The 9 T cell receptor beta chains given below trace back to one sample, sequenced in a study of spatial heterogeneity in lung cancer. One entry per CDR3 protein results from TCRdb running MiXCR on the 5' RACE reads. The profile shows roughly 2,600 distinct CDR3 sequences, approximately 8% of them singletons. Time point of the sample: sample taken at primary tumor resection. The sample here was normal lung tissue next to the tumor, taken at surgery. The receptors derive from a male donor with early-stage non-small cell lung cancer.

Within the sample, this clonotype is medium-sized (0.01 to 0.1%). This chain joins TRBV10-3 and TRBJ2-2, with D perhaps given as TRBD1 or TRBD2 (6 bases each). The germline V and J ends were trimmed by 3 bases and 7 bases, with 15 bases remaining between them. Germline CDR1 reads ENHRY; CDR2 reads SYGVKD. The CDR3 is 15 residues long. DNA for the CDR3: TGTGCCATCAGTGAAGTGAACAGGGAGGTCGGGGAGCTGTTTTTT. This translates into CAISEVNREVGELFF.

Worth noting for this clonotype: A read error may produce the germline difference seen at one junction end. Here the CDR3 reads CASRIVGGNQPQHF. CDR3 bases: TGTGCCAGTAGAATAGTTGGGGGAAATCAGCCCCAGCATTTT. This chain connects TRBV19 to TRBJ1-5; a weak D match, TRBD1 (5 bases). CDR1 is LNHDA and CDR2 is SQIVND in the germline V gene (reference sequence). This CDR3 comprises 14 residues.

This clonotype was recorded a few times. The rearrangement joins TRBV6-5 to TRBJ2-3; 11 nucleotides match TRBD1. This CDR3 has 15 residues. V lost 5 bases and J lost 4; bases outside the gene matches: 5. The germline CDR1 and CDR2 sequences are MNHEY and SVGAGI. The CDR3 spells CASSTGTGGPDTQYF. The CDR3 region has the DNA TGTGCCAGCAGTACCGGGACAGGGGGTCCAGATACGCAGTATTTT.

The chain couples TRBV7-2 to TRBJ1-4; D not resolved. From germline, CDR1 is SGHTA and CDR2 FQGNSA. V lost 4 bases to trimming and J lost 0 bases, with 9 bases between them. CDR3 length equals 15 residues. The CDR3 protein is CASSSSQATNEKLFF. CDR3 DNA: TGTGCCAGCAGCTCGAGTCAAGCAACTAATGAAAAACTGTTTTTT.

This clonotype was seen ten or more times. This rearrangement joins TRBV6-1 to TRBJ2-1, with D possibly being TRBD2 (6 bases). Germline V gene lookup returns CDR1 MNHNS and CDR2 SASEGT. The CDR3 runs to 17 residues. V gave up 3 bases and J gave up 2 bases, with 17 bases separating them. The CDR3 coding sequence is TGTGCCAGCAGTGAGTTCGGACTAAATGAACCCTACAATGAGCAGTTCTTC. This encodes CASSEFGLNEPYNEQFF.

The chain is built from TRBV6-2 or TRBV6-3 and TRBJ1-1, with D hard to call. V was trimmed by 2 bases and J by 7 bases, leaving 17 bases between them. The CDR3 contains 15 residues. Germline V gives CDR1 MNHEY, CDR2 SVGEGT. The CDR3 loop reads CASSYALHHPHEAFF. CDR3 DNA: TGTGCCAGCAGTTACGCCCTACATCACCCCCATGAAGCTTTCTTT.

This clonotype is termed medium-sized. The chain links TRBV5-1 to TRBJ1-6; no clear D gene. V lost 0 bases and J 1 base, leaving 20 bases between the germline ends. Germline V gene lookup returns CDR1 SGHRS and CDR2 YFSETQ. The CDR3 has 20 residues. CDR3 amino acids: CASSLAERQAERSYNSPLHF. CDR3 coding DNA: TGCGCCAGCAGCTTGGCCGAGCGGCAGGCGGAGAGATCCTATAATTCACCCCTCCACTTT.

By share of the sample, this clonotype is medium-sized (0.01 to 0.1%). This rearrangement joins TRBV7-9 to TRBJ1-1; no definite D call. Deletions cut 5 bases from V and 0 bases from J, with 7 bases between. The germline gives CDR1 SEHNR, CDR2 FQNEAQ (reference sequence). CDR3 size: 13 residues. As DNA, the CDR3 is TGTGCCAGCAGCCAAAGGTTGAACACTGAAGCTTTCTTT. This codes for CASSQRLNTEAFF. The complete variable domain, with remaining parts taken from reference TRBV7-9 and TRBJ1-1, reads DTGVSQNPRHKITKRGQNVTFRCDPISEHNRLYWYRQTLGQGPEFLTYFQNEAQLEKSRLLSDRFSAERPKGSFSTLEIQRTEQGDSAMYLCASSQRLNTEAFFGQGTRLTVV.

By its share, this clonotype is medium-sized. CDR3 sequence: CASGGWPASGANVLTF. CDR3 DNA sequence: TGTGCCAGCGGAGGTTGGCCAGCCTCTGGGGCCAACGTCCTGACTTTC. V and J are TRBV6-1 and TRBJ2-6, with D maybe TRBD2 (5 bases). Germline V lookup: CDR1 MNHNS, CDR2 SASEGT. Trimming took 8 bases from V and 0 from J, leaving 14 bases between them. This CDR3 is 16 amino acids long.